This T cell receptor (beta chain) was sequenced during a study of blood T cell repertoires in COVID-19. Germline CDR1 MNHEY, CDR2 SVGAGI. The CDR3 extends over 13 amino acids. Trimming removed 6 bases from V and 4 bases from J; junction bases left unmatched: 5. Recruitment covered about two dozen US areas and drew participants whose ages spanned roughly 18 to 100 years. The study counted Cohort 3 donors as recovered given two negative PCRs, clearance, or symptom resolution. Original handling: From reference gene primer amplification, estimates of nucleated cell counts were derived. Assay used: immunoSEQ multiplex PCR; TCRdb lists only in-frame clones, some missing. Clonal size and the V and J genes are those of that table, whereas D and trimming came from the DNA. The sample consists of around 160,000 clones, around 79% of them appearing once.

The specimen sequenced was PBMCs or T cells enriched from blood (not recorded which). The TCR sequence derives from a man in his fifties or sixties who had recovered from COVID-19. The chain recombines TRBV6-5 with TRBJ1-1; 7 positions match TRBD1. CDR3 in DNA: TGTGCCAGCAGCCCGACAGGGTTCACTGAAGCTTTCTTT. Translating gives CASSPTGFTEAFF.